A selection of T cell receptor beta chains follows, all from one sample in a study of technical replicates of blood from a handful of donors. The method was immunoSEQ multiplex PCR; TCRdb's version includes in-frame clones alone and lacks a portion of them. The sample shows more than 90,000 clones, 95% to 96% of them seen only once. Sequencing input: T cells isolated from PBMCs. Receptor source: a human donor in good health. Each CDR3 is given with its conserved first and last residue. A D gene is named only where the DNA matches it firmly. Rows give clone size only sometimes, using once, few, many, or a class for an expanded clone.

>-|TRBJ2-5|-|TRBV6-1
CASSVRGYQETQYF
TGTGCCAGCAGTGTCCGGGGTTACCAAGAGACCCAGTACTTC
>-|TRBJ2-7|-|TRBV19
CASSFPDRNYEQYF
TGTGCCAGTAGTTTCCCGGACAGAAACTACGAGCAGTACTTC
>TRBD2|TRBJ2-1|-|TRBV5-4
CASSLAGGWGNEQFF
TGTGCCAGCAGCTTGGCGGGAGGGTGGGGTAATGAGCAGTTCTTC
>-|TRBJ2-7|-|TRBV27
CASSLSPDYEQYF
TGTGCCAGCAGTTTATCCCCAGACTACGAGCAGTACTTC
>-|TRBJ2-1|-|TRBV5-1
CASSSGTPKLGDEQFF
TGCGCCAGCAGCTCCGGGACACCGAAACTTGGGGATGAGCAGTTCTTC
>-|TRBJ1-1|-|TRBV25-1
CASSEGGMNTEAFF
TGTGCCAGCAGTGAAGGCGGGATGAACACTGAAGCTTTCTTT
>-|TRBJ2-7|-|TRBV5-1
CASSLEGHHTYEQYF
TGCGCCAGCAGCTTGGAGGGACACCACACCTACGAGCAGTACTTC
>-|TRBJ2-1|few|TRBV9
CASSETASTSYNEQFF
TGTGCCAGCAGCGAAACGGCTAGCACCTCCTACAATGAGCAGTTCTTC
>TRBD1|TRBJ1-6|-|TRBV5-1
CASSLDRGKSPLHF
TGCGCCAGCAGCCTCGACAGGGGGAAGTCACCCCTCCACTTT
>-|TRBJ2-7|-|TRBV7-9
CASSPSFEQYF
TGTGCCAGCAGCCCTAGTTTCGAGCAGTACTTC
>-|TRBJ1-2|-|TRBV11-2
CASSPTGSVAYGYTF
TGTGCCAGCAGCCCTACGGGGTCTGTAGCGTATGGCTACACCTTC
>TRBD2|TRBJ2-2|-|TRBV6-1
CASSVVRGGGGGELFF
TGTGCCAGCAGTGTAGTGCGGGGGGGCGGTGGCGGGGAGCTGTTTTTT
>-|TRBJ2-7|-|TRBV14
CASSQDLRGEQYF
TGTGCCAGCAGCCAAGATCTCCGGGGAGAGCAGTACTTC
>TRBD2|TRBJ2-1|-|TRBV28
CASSVAGGYNEQFF
TGTGCCAGCAGCGTAGCGGGAGGCTACAATGAGCAGTTCTTC
>TRBD1|TRBJ1-2|-|TRBV30
CAWGQVEAKGYTF
TGTGCCTGGGGACAGGTTGAAGCTAAAGGCTACACCTTC
>TRBD1|TRBJ1-2|-|TRBV29-1
CSVSSLGQGNYGYTF
TGCAGCGTTAGTTCGCTGGGACAGGGGAACTATGGCTACACCTTC
>TRBD1|TRBJ2-2|-|TRBV29-1
CSVRLRPGQGVVAGELFF
TGCAGCGTTCGGTTACGGCCGGGACAGGGGGTTGTAGCCGGGGAGCTGTTTTTT
>TRBD1|TRBJ2-4|-|TRBV11-3
CASNSGQILGSKNIQYF
TGTGCCAGCAACTCGGGACAGATATTAGGCTCCAAAAACATTCAGTACTTC
>TRBD2|TRBJ2-3|-|TRBV5-4
CASSPGLAGSRTDTQYF
TGTGCCAGCAGCCCTGGACTAGCGGGTTCCCGCACAGATACGCAGTATTTT
>-|TRBJ2-3|-|TRBV5-1
CASSLTGFYTDTQYF
TGCGCCAGCAGCCTTACCGGGTTCTACACAGATACGCAGTATTTT
>TRBD1|TRBJ1-3|-|TRBV5-1
CASSSGTGTGNTIYF
TGCGCCAGCAGCTCAGGGACAGGGACTGGAAACACCATATATTTT
>-|TRBJ2-6|-|TRBV19
CASNKGGGSSGANVLTF
TGTGCCAGTAATAAAGGGGGGGGGAGCTCTGGGGCCAACGTCCTGACTTTC
>TRBD2|TRBJ2-1|-|TRBV19
CASSTPPMGGPSYEQFF
TGTGCCAGTAGTACTCCCCCCATGGGAGGGCCGTCTTATGAGCAGTTCTTC
>-|TRBJ1-3|-|TRBV15
CATSRDRAAGNTIYF
TGTGCCACCAGCAGAGACAGGGCGGCGGGAAACACCATATATTTT
>-|TRBJ1-1|-|TRBV6-1
CASRTRQMNTEAFF
TGTGCCAGCAGAACTCGACAGATGAACACTGAAGCTTTCTTT
>TRBD1|TRBJ1-3|-|TRBV6-5
CASSPTGSGNTIYF
TGTGCCAGCAGCCCGACAGGGTCTGGAAACACCATATATTTT
>-|TRBJ2-7|once|TRBV28
CASSPALGGKQYF
TGTGCCAGCAGTCCGGCCTTGGGAGGAAAGCAGTACTTC
>-|TRBJ2-3|-|TRBV7-9
CASSLGAGTDTQYF
TGTGCCAGCAGCTTGGGAGCTGGCACAGATACGCAGTATTTT
>-|TRBJ1-1|-|TRBV27
CASSLNPRVVRAWGTEAFF
TGTGCCAGCAGTCTTAACCCCAGGGTGGTACGGGCTTGGGGCACTGAAGCTTTCTTT
>TRBD1|TRBJ1-2|-|TRBV4-1
CASSQGTGFGYTF
TGCGCCAGCAGCCAAGGGACAGGGTTTGGCTACACCTTC
>TRBD2|TRBJ2-7|-|TRBV6-5
CASSPYEGGTYEQYF
TGTGCCAGCAGCCCCTATGAGGGAGGGACCTACGAGCAGTACTTC
>-|TRBJ1-1|-|TRBV9
CASSDRSTEAFF
TGTGCCAGCAGCGACAGAAGCACTGAAGCTTTCTTT
>-|TRBJ2-7|-|TRBV5-5
CASRGVGYEQYF
TGTGCCAGCAGGGGAGTGGGCTACGAGCAGTACTTC
>-|TRBJ1-1|-|TRBV5-1
CASSSDRVNTEAFF
TGCGCCAGCAGCTCGGACAGAGTTAACACTGAAGCTTTCTTT
>-|TRBJ2-6|-|TRBV9
CASSVGQLNSGANVLTF
TGTGCCAGCAGCGTCGGACAGCTGAACTCTGGGGCCAACGTCCTGACTTTC
>TRBD2|TRBJ2-7|-|TRBV28
CASSPIAGDSYEQYF
TGTGCCAGCAGTCCTATAGCGGGAGATTCTTACGAGCAGTACTTC
>TRBD2|TRBJ2-3|-|TRBV19
CASSIVGGTGRQYF
TGTGCCAGTAGTATAGTCGGGGGGACGGGGCGGCAGTATTTT
>-|TRBJ1-1|-|TRBV12-5
CASGLAEKTGMNTEAFF
TGTGCTAGTGGTTTGGCAGAGAAGACGGGTATGAACACTGAAGCTTTCTTT
>TRBD2|TRBJ2-1|-|TRBV6-5
CASSYSGGVGEQFF
TGTGCCAGCAGTTACTCCGGGGGGGTGGGGGAGCAGTTCTTC
>-|TRBJ1-1|-|TRBV28
CASSLPLRQFRAEAFF
TGTGCCAGCAGTTTACCCCTTCGACAGTTTAGGGCTGAAGCTTTCTTT
>TRBD1|TRBJ1-1|once|TRBV5-4
CASSPGQRNTEAFF
TGTGCCAGCAGCCCGGGACAGAGGAACACTGAAGCTTTCTTT
>TRBD1|TRBJ2-5|-|TRBV5-1
CASRFEGAGETQYF
TGCGCCAGCAGGTTCGAGGGGGCGGGAGAGACCCAGTACTTC
>-|TRBJ1-1|-|TRBV4-1
CASSRITGVEAFF
TGCGCCAGCAGCCGAATTACAGGAGTTGAAGCTTTCTTT
>-|TRBJ1-4|-|TRBV7-9
CASSLRGTNEKLFF
TGTGCCAGCAGCTTACGGGGAACTAATGAAAAACTGTTTTTT
>-|TRBJ1-5|-|TRBV19
CASSATGWGENQPQHF
TGTGCCAGTAGTGCGACGGGGTGGGGGGAAAATCAGCCCCAGCATTTT